What follows are 13 T cell receptor beta chains derived from one specimen sequenced in a study of blood T cell repertoires in COVID-19. Profiled with immunoSEQ multiplex PCR; TCRdb holds only in-frame clones, not every one. The top ten hold approximately 1.2% of the sample, which has roughly 380,000 clones, about 90% seen once. The specimen was PBMCs or T cells enriched from blood (not recorded which). The receptors come from a man aged 25-45 years who had recovered from COVID-19.

The V call is TRBV7-9, the J call TRBJ1-6; 8 positions agree with TRBD1. This CDR3 is built from 15 residues. J lost 10 bases, V lost 1 base, and 6 bases had no gene match. Germline-derived CDR1 and CDR2 are SEHNR and FQNEAQ (reference sequence). CDR3 region: CASSLGDRIGSPLHF. The DNA for the CDR3 is TGTGCCAGCAGCTTAGGGGACAGGATCGGGTCACCCCTCCACTTT.

This clone showed up just once. The rearrangement uses TRBV15 and TRBJ1-4; TRBD1 is a possible D gene (5 bases). Trimming cost V 6 bases and J 0 bases, with 11 bases left between them. This CDR3 is 15 amino acids long. Germline CDR1 LNHNV, CDR2 YYDKDF (reference sequence). The CDR3 sequence is CATRISRATNEKLFF. The CDR3 coding sequence is TGTGCCACCAGAATTAGCAGGGCAACTAATGAAAAACTGTTTTTT.

This clone was counted once. The rearrangement joins TRBV27 to TRBJ2-7, with D maybe TRBD1 (6 bases). The CDR3 has 13 amino acids. In germline, CDR1 is MNHEY, CDR2 SMNVEV (reference sequence). V was trimmed by 5 bases and J by 6 bases, leaving 14 bases between them. The CDR3 loop is CASSPRTVGEQYF. The CDR3 DNA reads as TGTGCCAGCAGTCCCCGGACAGTCGGCGAGCAGTACTTC.

V usage is TRBV19 and J usage is TRBJ2-2; 7 bases agree with TRBD1. The V gene's germline CDR1 is LNHDA and CDR2 SQIVND (reference sequence). V was clipped by 5 bases and J by 5 bases; unmatched bases: 14. This CDR3 contains 17 residues. CDR3 coding DNA: TGTGCCAGTAGTCATCCTCATTTAGGGGGCGGGACCGGGGAGCTGTTTTTT. It codes for CASSHPHLGGGTGELFF.

This chain joins TRBV4-3 and TRBJ1-4; D is undetermined. This CDR3 contains 17 residues. Germline V gene sequence: CDR1 LGHNA, CDR2 YSLEER. The germline V and J ends were trimmed by 2 bases and 7 bases, with 20 bases remaining between them. This CDR3 is CASSQSPAGNIGEKLFF. The CDR3 coding sequence is TGCGCCAGCAGCCAATCCCCGGCGGGGAACATAGGTGAAAAACTGTTTTTT.

This chain connects TRBV5-1 to TRBJ1-4; perhaps TRBD1 as D (5 bases). Trimming took off 0 bases at V and 6 bases at J, with 12 bases between the two ends. The CDR3 contains 15 residues. The germline CDR1 and CDR2 sequences are SGHRS and YFSETQ. The CDR3 DNA reads TGCGCCAGCAGCTTGGCCCAGGGACTAGATGAAAAACTGTTTTTT. Protein sequence: CASSLAQGLDEKLFF.

The chain has TRBV4-1 and TRBJ1-2, with unresolved D. Per germline, CDR1 MGHRA and CDR2 YSYEKL. V was shortened by 2 bases and J by 2 bases, with 12 bases between the two germline ends. The CDR3 is 15 amino acids. The DNA for the CDR3 is TGCGCCAGCAGCCAACCAAACACGGGGAACTATGGCTACACCTTC. Translating it yields CASSQPNTGNYGYTF.

The rearrangement uses TRBV2 and TRBJ2-7; 8 bases align to TRBD1. The germline gives CDR1 SNHLY, CDR2 FYNNEI. V trimming: 4 bases; J trimming: 0 bases; junction bases outside the gene matches: 5. This CDR3 contains 15 residues. CDR3 residues: CASSAWTGSSYEQYF. The CDR3 DNA reads TGTGCCAGCAGTGCTTGGACAGGGAGCTCCTACGAGCAGTACTTC.

The V gene is TRBV5-4, the J gene TRBJ2-1, with D possibly TRBD2 on 5 matching bases. Germline CDR1 reads SGHNT; CDR2 reads YYREEE (reference sequence). The ends were cut back, 0 bases at V and 10 bases at J, with 17 bases in the middle. The CDR3 has 15 residues. The CDR3 loop is CASSLAGPASGEQFF. CDR3 DNA sequence: TGTGCCAGCAGCTTGGCCGGACCCGCCTCGGGGGAGCAGTTCTTC.

V and J are TRBV9 and TRBJ2-7; weak D call: TRBD1 (5 bases). From germline, CDR1 is SGDLS and CDR2 YYNGEE. V lost 4 bases to trimming and J lost 2 bases, with 10 bases between them. The CDR3 is 13 residues long. The CDR3 DNA is TGTGCCAGCAGCTTCGCAGGGACCTACGAGCAGTACTTC. Residues: CASSFAGTYEQYF.

This rearrangement joins TRBV7-8 to TRBJ1-5; TRBD1 matches 7 bases. Per the germline V gene, CDR1 is SGHVS and CDR2 is FQNEAQ. The CDR3 has 15 amino acids. V lost 2 bases, J lost 4 bases, and 5 bases stayed unmatched. CDR3 in DNA: TGTGCCAGCAGCTTAAGTTGGGACAGTAATCAGCCCCAGCATTTT. Encoded protein: CASSLSWDSNQPQHF.

V is TRBV7-9 and J is TRBJ2-3; 8 nucleotides agree with TRBD2. CDR3 size: 16 residues. Germline V gene data show CDR1 as SEHNR and CDR2 as FQNEAQ (reference sequence). With V trimmed by 5 bases and J by 5 bases, 12 bases remained unmatched. CDR3 coding DNA: TGTGCCAGCAGCCCCTCTCGAGCGGGGGATTTAGATACGCAGTATTTT. Translation gives CASSPSRAGDLDTQYF.

CDR3 protein: CASSPDGGANQPQHF. DNA for the CDR3: TGTGCCAGCAGCCCCGACGGAGGGGCGAATCAGCCCCAGCATTTT. The chain has TRBV9 and TRBJ1-5, with D maybe TRBD1 (5 bases). Looked up from germline, CDR1 is SGDLS and CDR2 is YYNGEE. Trimming took off 4 bases at V and 4 bases at J, with 15 bases between the two ends. The CDR3 contains 15 residues.